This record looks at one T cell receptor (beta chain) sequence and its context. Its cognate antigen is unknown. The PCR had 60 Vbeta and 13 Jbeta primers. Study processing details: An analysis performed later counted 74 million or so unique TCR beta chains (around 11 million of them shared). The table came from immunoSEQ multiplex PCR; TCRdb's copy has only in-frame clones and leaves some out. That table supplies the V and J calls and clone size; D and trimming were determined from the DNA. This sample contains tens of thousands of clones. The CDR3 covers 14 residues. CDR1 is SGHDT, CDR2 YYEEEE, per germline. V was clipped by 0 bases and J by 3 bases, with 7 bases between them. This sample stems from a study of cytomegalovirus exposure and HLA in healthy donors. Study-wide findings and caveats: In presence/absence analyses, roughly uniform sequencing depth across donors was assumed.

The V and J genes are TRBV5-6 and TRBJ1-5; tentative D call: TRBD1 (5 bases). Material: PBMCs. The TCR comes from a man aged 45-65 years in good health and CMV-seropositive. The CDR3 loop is CASSLGGVNQPQHF. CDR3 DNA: TGTGCCAGCAGCTTGGGGGGGGTCAATCAGCCCCAGCATTTT.